The clone carrying this T cell receptor beta chain has ten or more counts. Its matching antigen is unknown. Trimming left V 6 bases short and J 0 bases short, with 9 bases between. Germline V lookup: CDR1 MNHNS, CDR2 SASEGT. This CDR3 region has 14 residues. The sample is drawn from a study of glioma-infiltrating T cells. Amplification of TCR alpha and beta CDR3 regions from RNA used iRepertoire nested multiplex PCR. One entry per CDR3 protein, called by TCRdb with MiXCR from the multiplex PCR reads. The table shows under 150,000 distinct CDR3 sequences, with 24% occurring only once. General study results and limits: CDR3 overlap between tissue and blood was very small. Non-neoplastic patients had below-expected tissue-blood divergence, while all gliomas exceeded expectation.

This receptor was taken from a human donor with low-grade glioma or glioblastoma, undergoing nonglioma brain surgery, or in good health (not recorded which). Material: glioma tissue, nonneoplastic brain tissue, or PBMCs (not recorded which). The chain employs TRBV6-1 and TRBJ2-1, with D unclear. CDR3 region: CASRPAISYNEQFF. In DNA form, the CDR3 reads TGTGCCAGCAGGCCGGCGATCTCCTACAATGAGCAGTTCTTC.